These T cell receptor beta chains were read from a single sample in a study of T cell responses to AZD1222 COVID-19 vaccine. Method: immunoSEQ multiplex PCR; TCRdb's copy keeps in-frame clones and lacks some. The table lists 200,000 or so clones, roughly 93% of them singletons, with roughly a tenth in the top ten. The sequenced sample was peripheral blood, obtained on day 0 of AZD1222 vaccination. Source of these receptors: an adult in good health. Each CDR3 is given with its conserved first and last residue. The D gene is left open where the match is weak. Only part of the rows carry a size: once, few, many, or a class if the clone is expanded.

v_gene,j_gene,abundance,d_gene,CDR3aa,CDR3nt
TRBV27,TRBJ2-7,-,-,CASSLSMDLEQYF,TGTGCCAGCAGTTTATCGATGGATCTCGAGCAGTACTTC
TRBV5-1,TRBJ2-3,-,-,CASSLVAADTQYF,TGCGCCAGCAGCTTGGTCGCGGCAGATACGCAGTATTTT
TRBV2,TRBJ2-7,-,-,CASSDQGVPYEQYF,TGTGCCAGCAGTGACCAGGGAGTACCCTACGAGCAGTACTTC
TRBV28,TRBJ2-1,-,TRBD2,CASSIRAGVSYNEQFF,TGTGCCAGCAGTATAAGAGCGGGAGTGTCCTACAATGAGCAGTTCTTC
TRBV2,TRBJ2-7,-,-,CASNGVLPPYEQYF,TGTGCCAGCAATGGCGTACTGCCCCCCTACGAGCAGTACTTC
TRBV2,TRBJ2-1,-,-,CASSVRNEQFF,TGTGCCAGCAGTGTAAGAAATGAGCAGTTCTTC
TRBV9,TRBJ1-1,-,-,CASSVGPPNTEAFF,TGTGCCAGCAGCGTAGGTCCCCCCAACACTGAAGCTTTCTTT
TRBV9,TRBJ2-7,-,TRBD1,CASSVEDRPHEQYF,TGTGCCAGCAGCGTAGAGGACAGGCCGCACGAGCAGTACTTC
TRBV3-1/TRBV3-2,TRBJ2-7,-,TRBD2,CASSPFGREKHYEQYF,TGTGCCAGCAGCCCCTTTGGGCGGGAGAAACACTACGAGCAGTACTTC
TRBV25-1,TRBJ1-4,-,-,CASRGKGGGEKLFF,TGTGCCAGCAGGGGAAAGGGCGGAGGTGAAAAACTGTTTTTT
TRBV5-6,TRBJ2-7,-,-,CASSLTRISSYEQYF,TGTGCCAGCAGCCTTACTAGGATCAGCTCCTACGAGCAGTACTTC
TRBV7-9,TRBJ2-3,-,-,CASSPLTIDTQYF,TGTGCCAGCAGCCCCCTGACCATCGATACGCAGTATTTT
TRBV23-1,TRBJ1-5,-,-,CASSRALQFHSNQPQHF,TGCGCCAGCAGTCGGGCCCTACAATTTCATAGCAATCAGCCCCAGCATTTT
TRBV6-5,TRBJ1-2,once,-,CASSYLGGALAYGYTF,TGTGCCAGCAGTTATCTTGGAGGGGCGCTTGCCTATGGCTACACCTTC
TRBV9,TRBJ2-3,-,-,CASSVGGGDTDTQYF,TGTGCCAGCAGCGTAGGAGGAGGGGACACAGATACGCAGTATTTT
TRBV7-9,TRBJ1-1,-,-,CASSLATDTEAFF,TGTGCCAGCAGCTTAGCGACAGACACTGAAGCTTTCTTT
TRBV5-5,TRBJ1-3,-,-,CASSLSSGNTIYF,TGTGCCAGCAGCTTAAGCTCTGGAAACACCATATATTTT
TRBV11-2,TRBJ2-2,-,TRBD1,CASRQTGGNTGELFF,TGTGCCAGCCGTCAGACAGGGGGAAACACCGGGGAGCTGTTTTTT
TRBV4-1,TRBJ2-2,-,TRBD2,CASSQVTSGRDWELFF,TGCGCCAGCAGCCAAGTGACTAGCGGGAGAGACTGGGAGCTGTTTTTT
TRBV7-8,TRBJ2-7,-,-,CASSSLGGGTVSYEQYF,TGTGCCAGCAGCTCATTGGGGGGCGGGACAGTCTCCTACGAGCAGTACTTC
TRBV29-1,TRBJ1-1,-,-,CSGGEDTEAFF,TGCAGCGGGGGCGAGGACACTGAAGCTTTCTTT
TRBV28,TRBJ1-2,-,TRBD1,CASSPRTGNYGYTF,TGTGCCAGCAGTCCAAGGACAGGGAACTATGGCTACACCTTC
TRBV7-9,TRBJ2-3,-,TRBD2,CASSLISGVSGNTDTQYF,TGTGCCAGCAGCCTCATTTCGGGTGTTAGCGGGAACACAGATACGCAGTATTTT
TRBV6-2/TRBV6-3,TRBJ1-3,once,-,CASSYRTGNTIYF,TGTGCCAGCAGTTACCGGACTGGAAACACCATATATTTT
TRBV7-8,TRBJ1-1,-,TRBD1,CASSSRGGLVNTEAFF,TGTGCCAGCAGCTCCAGGGGGGGGTTGGTGAACACTGAAGCTTTCTTT
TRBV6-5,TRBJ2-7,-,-,CASSYGGTYEQYF,TGTGCCAGCAGTTACGGTGGGACCTACGAGCAGTACTTC
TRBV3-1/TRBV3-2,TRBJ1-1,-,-,CASSQTPGAIEAFF,TGTGCCAGCAGCCAAACCCCTGGGGCGATAGAAGCTTTCTTT
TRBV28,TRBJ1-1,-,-,CASSLPTSYTEAFF,TGTGCCAGCAGTTTGCCCACAAGTTACACTGAAGCTTTCTTT
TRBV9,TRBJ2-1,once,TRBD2,CASSVASGRRNEQFF,TGTGCCAGCAGCGTCGCTAGCGGGAGGAGAAATGAGCAGTTCTTC
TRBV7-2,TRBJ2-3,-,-,CASSLAGHGTDTQYF,TGTGCCAGCAGCTTAGCAGGACACGGCACAGATACGCAGTATTTT
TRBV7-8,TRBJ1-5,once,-,CASSLDQIGNQPQHF,TGTGCCAGCAGCTTAGATCAGATCGGCAATCAGCCCCAGCATTTT
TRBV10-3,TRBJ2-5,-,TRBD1,CAISQGQGIQETQYF,TGTGCCATCAGCCAGGGACAGGGGATACAAGAGACCCAGTACTTC
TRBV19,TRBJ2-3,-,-,CASSIRAATDTQYF,TGTGCCAGTAGTATCAGAGCGGCGACAGATACGCAGTATTTT
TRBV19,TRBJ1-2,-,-,CASSALGARALSGYTF,TGTGCCAGTAGTGCCCTGGGAGCCCGGGCCCTCAGTGGCTACACCTTC
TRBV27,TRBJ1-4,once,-,CASSKQGNEKLFF,TGTGCCAGCAGTAAACAGGGAAATGAAAAACTGTTTTTT
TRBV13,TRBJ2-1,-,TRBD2,CASRREVNINEQFF,TGTGCCAGCAGGCGGGAGGTCAATATCAATGAGCAGTTCTTC
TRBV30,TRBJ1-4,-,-,CAWTTRKEKLFF,TGTGCCTGGACCACACGGAAAGAAAAACTGTTTTTT
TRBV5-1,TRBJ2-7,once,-,CASMQWESRGEQYF,TGCGCCAGCATGCAGTGGGAGTCCCGTGGCGAGCAGTACTTC
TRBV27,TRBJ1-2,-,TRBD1,CASSLSRREKTGGYGYTF,TGTGCCAGCAGTTTATCCCGCCGAGAAAAGACAGGGGGATATGGCTACACCTTC
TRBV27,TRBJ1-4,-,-,CASSFRGTWGATNEKLFF,TGTGCCAGCAGTTTCCGTGGGACTTGGGGGGCAACTAATGAAAAACTGTTTTTT
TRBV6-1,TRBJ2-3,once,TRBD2,CASSAPGLEGTDTQYF,TGTGCCAGCAGTGCACCGGGACTAGAGGGCACAGATACGCAGTATTTT
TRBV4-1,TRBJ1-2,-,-,CASSQEGVYGYTF,TGCGCCAGCAGCCAAGAAGGAGTTTATGGCTACACCTTC
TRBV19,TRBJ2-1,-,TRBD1,CARDRGPNEQFF,TGTGCCAGAGACAGGGGGCCAAATGAGCAGTTCTTC
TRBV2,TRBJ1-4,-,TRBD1,CASSEGRGNEKLFF,TGTGCCAGCAGTGAGGGCAGGGGGAATGAAAAACTGTTTTTT
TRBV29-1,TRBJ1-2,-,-,CSVENGYTF,TGCAGCGTTGAAAATGGCTACACCTTC
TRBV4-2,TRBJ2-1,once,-,CASSQAGSYNEQFF,TGTGCCAGCAGCCAAGCTGGATCCTACAATGAGCAGTTCTTC
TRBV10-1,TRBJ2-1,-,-,CASSGQAGEQFF,TGCGCCAGCAGTGGACAGGCAGGGGAGCAGTTCTTC
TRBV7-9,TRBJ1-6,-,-,CASSSIGINSPLHF,TGTGCCAGCAGCTCTATAGGAATTAATTCACCCCTCCACTTT
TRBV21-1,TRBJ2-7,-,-,CASSRSRDRDGGYEQYF,TGTGCCAGCAGCAGGTCCCGGGACAGGGACGGGGGCTACGAGCAGTACTTC
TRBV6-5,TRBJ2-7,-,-,CASRGLASGYYEQYF,TGTGCCAGCAGAGGACTGGCCAGCGGTTACTACGAGCAGTACTTC
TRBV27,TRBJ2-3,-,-,CASSLQGTSADTQYF,TGTGCCAGCAGTTTACAGGGGACCTCCGCAGATACGCAGTATTTT
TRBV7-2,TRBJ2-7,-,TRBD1,CASSLRDRGSEQYF,TGTGCCAGCAGCCTCCGGGACAGGGGTTCGGAGCAGTACTTC
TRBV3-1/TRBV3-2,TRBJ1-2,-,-,CASSQDRTEYGYTF,TGTGCCAGCAGCCAAGATCGGACGGAGTATGGCTACACCTTC
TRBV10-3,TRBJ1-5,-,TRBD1,CAISETRQGAFSNQPQHF,TGTGCCATCAGTGAAACGCGACAGGGGGCTTTCTCCAATCAGCCCCAGCATTTT
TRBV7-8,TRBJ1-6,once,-,CASSLTGPDSPLHF,TGTGCCAGCAGCTTAACAGGGCCGGATTCACCCCTCCACTTT
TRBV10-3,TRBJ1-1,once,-,CAISEWVGTRTEAFF,TGTGCCATCAGTGAGTGGGTGGGAACGAGGACTGAAGCTTTCTTT
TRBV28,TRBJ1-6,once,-,CASSSIRRMSSYNSPLHF,TGTGCCAGCAGTTCCATTAGACGGATGAGCTCCTATAATTCACCCCTCCACTTT
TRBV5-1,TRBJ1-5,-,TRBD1,CASSGGPGQGFEGQHF,TGCGCCAGCAGCGGAGGACCGGGACAGGGGTTTGAGGGCCAGCATTTT